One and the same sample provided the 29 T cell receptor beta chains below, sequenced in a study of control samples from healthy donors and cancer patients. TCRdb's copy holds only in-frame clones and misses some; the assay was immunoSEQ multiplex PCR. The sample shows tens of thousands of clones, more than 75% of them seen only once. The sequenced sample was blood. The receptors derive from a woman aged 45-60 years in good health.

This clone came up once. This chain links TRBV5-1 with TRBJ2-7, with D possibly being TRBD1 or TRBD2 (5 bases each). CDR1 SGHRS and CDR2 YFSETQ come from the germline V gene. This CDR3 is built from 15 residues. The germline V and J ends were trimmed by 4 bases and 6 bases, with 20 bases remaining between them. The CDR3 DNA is TGCGCCAGCAGCCCGTCCGGGACCGCAACCTCCGAGCAGTACTTC. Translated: CASSPSGTATSEQYF.

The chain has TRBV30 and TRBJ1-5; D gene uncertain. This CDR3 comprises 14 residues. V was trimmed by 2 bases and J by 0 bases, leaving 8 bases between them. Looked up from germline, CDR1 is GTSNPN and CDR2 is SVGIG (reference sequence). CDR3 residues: CAWSPQYSNQPQHF. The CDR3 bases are TGTGCCTGGAGTCCCCAATATAGCAATCAGCCCCAGCATTTT.

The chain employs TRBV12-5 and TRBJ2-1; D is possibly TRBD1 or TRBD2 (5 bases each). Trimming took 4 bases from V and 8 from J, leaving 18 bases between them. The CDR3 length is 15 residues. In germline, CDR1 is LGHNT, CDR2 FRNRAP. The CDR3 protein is CASGSGASLQDEQFF. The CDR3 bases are TGTGCTAGTGGTTCCGGGGCTAGTTTGCAGGATGAGCAGTTCTTC.

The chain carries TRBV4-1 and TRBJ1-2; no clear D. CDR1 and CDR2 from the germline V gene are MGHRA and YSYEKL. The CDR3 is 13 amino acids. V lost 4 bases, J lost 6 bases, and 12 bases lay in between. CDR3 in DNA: TGCGCCAGCAGCCTATGGGGAGCCAATGGCTACACCTTC. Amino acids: CASSLWGANGYTF.

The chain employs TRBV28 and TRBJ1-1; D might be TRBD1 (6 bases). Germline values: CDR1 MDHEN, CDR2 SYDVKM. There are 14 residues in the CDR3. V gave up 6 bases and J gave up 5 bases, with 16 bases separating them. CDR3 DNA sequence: TGTGCCAGCAGCACTTGGGACATCGTTACTGAAGCTTTCTTT. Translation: CASSTWDIVTEAFF.

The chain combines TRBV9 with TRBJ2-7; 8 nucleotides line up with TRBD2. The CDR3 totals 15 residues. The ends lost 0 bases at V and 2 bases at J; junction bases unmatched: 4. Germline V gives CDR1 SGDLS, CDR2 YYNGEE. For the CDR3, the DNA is TGTGCCAGCAGCGTAGGACTAGCGTACCCCTACGAGCAGTACTTC. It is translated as CASSVGLAYPYEQYF. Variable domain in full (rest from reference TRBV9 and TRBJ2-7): DSGVTQTPKHLITATGQRVTLRCSPRSGDLSVYWYQQSLDQGLQFLIQYYNGEERAKGNILERFSAQQFPDLHSELNLSSLELGDSALYFCASSVGLAYPYEQYFGPGTRLTVT.

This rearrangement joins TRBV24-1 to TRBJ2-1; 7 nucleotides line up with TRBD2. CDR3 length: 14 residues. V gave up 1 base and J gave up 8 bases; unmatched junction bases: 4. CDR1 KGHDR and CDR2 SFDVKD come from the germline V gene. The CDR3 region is CATSDLGRDDEQFF. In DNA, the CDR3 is TGTGCCACCAGTGATTTAGGGAGGGACGATGAGCAGTTCTTC.

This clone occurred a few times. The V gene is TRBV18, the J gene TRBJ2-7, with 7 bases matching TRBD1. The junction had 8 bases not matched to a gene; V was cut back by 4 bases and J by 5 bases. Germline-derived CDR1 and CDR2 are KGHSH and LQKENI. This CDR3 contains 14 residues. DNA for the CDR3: TGTGCCAGCTCACTGCAACAGGGGCTCCACGAGCAGTACTTC. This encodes CASSLQQGLHEQYF.

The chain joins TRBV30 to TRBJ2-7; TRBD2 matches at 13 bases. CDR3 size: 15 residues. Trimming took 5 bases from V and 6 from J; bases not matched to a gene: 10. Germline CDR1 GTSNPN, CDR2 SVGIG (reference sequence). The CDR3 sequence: CAWGIGLAGDVEQYF. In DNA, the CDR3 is TGTGCCTGGGGGATAGGACTAGCGGGAGATGTCGAGCAGTACTTC.

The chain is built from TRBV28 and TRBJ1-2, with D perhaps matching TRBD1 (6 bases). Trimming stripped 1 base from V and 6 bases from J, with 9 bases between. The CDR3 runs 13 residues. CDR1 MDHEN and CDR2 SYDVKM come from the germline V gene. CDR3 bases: TGTGCCAGCAGTTTATCACAGGGCCATGGCTACACCTTC. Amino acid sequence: CASSLSQGHGYTF.

In DNA form, the CDR3 reads TGTGCCAGCAGCCAAGATGGGCAGGTTGAGCAGTACTTC. This codes for CASSQDGQVEQYF. The chain combines TRBV3-1 (or the pseudogene TRBV3-2) with TRBJ2-7; D call uncertain. V lost 0 bases and J 7 bases, leaving 10 bases between the germline ends. CDR3 length: 13 amino acids. The germline V gene encodes CDR1 LGHDT and CDR2 YNNKEL (reference sequence).

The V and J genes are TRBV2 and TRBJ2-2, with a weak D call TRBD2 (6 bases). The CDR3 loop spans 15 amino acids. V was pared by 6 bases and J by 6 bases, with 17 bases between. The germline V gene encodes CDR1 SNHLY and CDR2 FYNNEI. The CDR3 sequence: CASRTGVFSAGELFF. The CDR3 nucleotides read TGTGCCAGCAGAACGGGGGTCTTTTCCGCCGGGGAGCTGTTTTTT.

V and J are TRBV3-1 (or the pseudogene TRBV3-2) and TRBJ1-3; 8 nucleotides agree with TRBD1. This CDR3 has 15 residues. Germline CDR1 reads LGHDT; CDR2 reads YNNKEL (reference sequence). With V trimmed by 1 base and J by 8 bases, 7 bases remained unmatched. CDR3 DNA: TGTGCCAGCAGCCAAGCTGCAGGGGGCGTACACACCATATATTTT. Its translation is CASSQAAGGVHTIYF.

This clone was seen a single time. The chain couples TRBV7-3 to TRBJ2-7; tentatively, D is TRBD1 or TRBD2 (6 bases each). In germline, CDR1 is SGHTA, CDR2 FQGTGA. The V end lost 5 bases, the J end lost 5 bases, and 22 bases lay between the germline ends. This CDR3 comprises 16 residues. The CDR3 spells CASSDGKGGALDEQYF. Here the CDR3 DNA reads TGTGCCAGCAGCGACGGGAAGGGGGGCGCGTTAGACGAGCAGTACTTC.

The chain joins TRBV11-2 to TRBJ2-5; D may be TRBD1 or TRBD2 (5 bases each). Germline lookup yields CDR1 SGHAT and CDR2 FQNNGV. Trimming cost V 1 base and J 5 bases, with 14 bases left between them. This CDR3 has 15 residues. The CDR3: CASSLGGGLWETQYF. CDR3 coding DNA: TGTGCCAGCAGCTTAGGTGGGGGTTTGTGGGAGACCCAGTACTTC. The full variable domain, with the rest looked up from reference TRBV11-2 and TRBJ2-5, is EAGVAQSPRYKIIEKRQSVAFWCNPISGHATLYWYQQILGQGPKLLIQFQNNGVVDDSQLPKDRFSAERLKGVDSTLKIQPAKLEDSAVYLCASSLGGGLWETQYFGPGTRLLVL.

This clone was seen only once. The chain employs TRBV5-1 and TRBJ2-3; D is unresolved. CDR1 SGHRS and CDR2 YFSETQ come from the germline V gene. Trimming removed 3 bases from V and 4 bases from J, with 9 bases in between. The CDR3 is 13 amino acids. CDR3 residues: CASSSGGSDTQYF. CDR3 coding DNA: TGCGCCAGCAGCTCTGGCGGCTCAGATACGCAGTATTTT.

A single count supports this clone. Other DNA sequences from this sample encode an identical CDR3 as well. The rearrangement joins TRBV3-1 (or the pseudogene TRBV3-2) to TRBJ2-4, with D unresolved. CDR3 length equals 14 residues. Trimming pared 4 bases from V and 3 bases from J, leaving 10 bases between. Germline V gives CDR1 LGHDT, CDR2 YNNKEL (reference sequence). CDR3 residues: CASSPQGGKNIQYF. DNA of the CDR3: TGTGCCAGCAGCCCCCAAGGTGGCAAAAACATTCAGTACTTC.

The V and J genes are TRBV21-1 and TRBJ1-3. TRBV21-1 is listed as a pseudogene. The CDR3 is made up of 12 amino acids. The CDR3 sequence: CASSNCGFTIYF. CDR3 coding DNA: TGTGCCAGCAGCAACTGCGGGTTCACCATATATTTT.

The CDR3 coding sequence is TGCAGTGCTAGTTCCGTGGCTAGCGGGAGGGCGGCCAAAAACATTCAGTACTTC. Protein sequence: CSASSVASGRAAKNIQYF. The genes are TRBV20-1 and TRBJ2-4; 12 nucleotides match TRBD2. The CDR3 has 18 amino acids. V dropped 3 bases and J dropped 1; count of bases not matched to a gene: 10. From germline, CDR1 is DFQATT and CDR2 SNEGSKA (reference sequence).

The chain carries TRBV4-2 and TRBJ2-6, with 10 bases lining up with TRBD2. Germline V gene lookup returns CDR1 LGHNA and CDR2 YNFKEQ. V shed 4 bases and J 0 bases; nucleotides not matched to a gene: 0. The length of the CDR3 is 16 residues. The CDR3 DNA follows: TGTGCCAGCAGCCGGACTAGCGGCTCTGGGGCCAACGTCCTGACTTTC. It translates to CASSRTSGSGANVLTF.

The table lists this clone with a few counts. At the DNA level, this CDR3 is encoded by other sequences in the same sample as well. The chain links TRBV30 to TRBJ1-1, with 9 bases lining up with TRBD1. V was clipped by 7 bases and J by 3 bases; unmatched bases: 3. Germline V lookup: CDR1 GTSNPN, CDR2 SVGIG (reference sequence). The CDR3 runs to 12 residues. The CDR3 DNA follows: TGTGCCTTAACAGGGGGCGACACTGAAGCTTTCTTT. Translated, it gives CALTGGDTEAFF.

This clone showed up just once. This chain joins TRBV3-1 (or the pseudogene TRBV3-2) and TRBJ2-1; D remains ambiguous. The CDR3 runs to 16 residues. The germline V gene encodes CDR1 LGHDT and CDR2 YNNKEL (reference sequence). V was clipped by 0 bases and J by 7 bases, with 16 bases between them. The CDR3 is CASSQDPPRAPNEQFF. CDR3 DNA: TGTGCCAGCAGCCAAGATCCGCCTAGAGCCCCGAATGAGCAGTTCTTC.

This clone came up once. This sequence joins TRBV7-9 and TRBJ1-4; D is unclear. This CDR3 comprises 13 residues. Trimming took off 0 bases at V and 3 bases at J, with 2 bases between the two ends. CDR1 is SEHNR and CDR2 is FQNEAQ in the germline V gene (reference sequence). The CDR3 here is CASSLAPNEKLFF. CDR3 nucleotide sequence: TGTGCCAGCAGCTTAGCGCCTAATGAAAAACTGTTTTTT.

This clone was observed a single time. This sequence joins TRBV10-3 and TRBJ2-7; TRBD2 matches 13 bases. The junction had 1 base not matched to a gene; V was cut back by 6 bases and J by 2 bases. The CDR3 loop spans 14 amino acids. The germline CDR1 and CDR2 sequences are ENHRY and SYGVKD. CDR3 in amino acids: CAIRGTSGTYEQYF. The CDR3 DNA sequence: TGTGCCATCAGGGGGACTAGCGGGACCTACGAGCAGTACTTC.

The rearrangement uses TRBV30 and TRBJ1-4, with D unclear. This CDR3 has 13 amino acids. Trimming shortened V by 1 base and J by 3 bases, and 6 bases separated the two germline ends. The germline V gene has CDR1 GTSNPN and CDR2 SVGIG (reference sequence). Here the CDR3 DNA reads TGTGCCTGGAGTGCATCCTCTAATGAAAAACTGTTTTTT. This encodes CAWSASSNEKLFF.

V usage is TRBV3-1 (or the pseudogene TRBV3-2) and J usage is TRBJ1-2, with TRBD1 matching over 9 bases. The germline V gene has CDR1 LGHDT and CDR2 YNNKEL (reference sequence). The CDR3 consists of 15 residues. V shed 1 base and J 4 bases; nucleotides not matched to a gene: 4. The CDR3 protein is CASSQAPGQGYGYTF. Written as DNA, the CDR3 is TGTGCCAGCAGCCAAGCTCCGGGACAGGGCTATGGCTACACCTTC.

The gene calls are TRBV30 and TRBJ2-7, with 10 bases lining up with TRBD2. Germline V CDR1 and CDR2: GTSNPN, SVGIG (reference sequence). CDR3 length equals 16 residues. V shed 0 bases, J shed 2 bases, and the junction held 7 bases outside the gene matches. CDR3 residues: CAWSVRRLAGAYEQYF. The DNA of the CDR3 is TGTGCCTGGAGTGTACGAAGGCTAGCGGGGGCCTACGAGCAGTACTTC. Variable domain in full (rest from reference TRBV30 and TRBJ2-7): SQTIHQWPATLVQPVGSPLSLECTVEGTSNPNLYWYRQAAGRGLQLLFYSVGIGQISSEVPQNLSASRPQDRQFILSSKKLLLSDSGFYLCAWSVRRLAGAYEQYFGPGTRLTVT.

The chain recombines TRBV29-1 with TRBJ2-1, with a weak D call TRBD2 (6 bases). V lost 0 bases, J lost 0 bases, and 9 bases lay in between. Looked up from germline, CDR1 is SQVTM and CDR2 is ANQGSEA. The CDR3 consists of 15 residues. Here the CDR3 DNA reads TGCAGCGTTGAAGACTACGGGAGCTCCTACAATGAGCAGTTCTTC. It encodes CSVEDYGSSYNEQFF.

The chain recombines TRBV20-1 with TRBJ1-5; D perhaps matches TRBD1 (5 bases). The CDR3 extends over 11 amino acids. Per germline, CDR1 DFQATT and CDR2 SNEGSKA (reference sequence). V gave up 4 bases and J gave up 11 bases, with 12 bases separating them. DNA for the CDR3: TGCAGTGCTAAACTGGGGGGGTCCCAGCATTTT. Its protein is CSAKLGGSQHF.